These 25 T cell receptor beta chains share one sample of origin, sequenced in a study of cytomegalovirus exposure and HLA in healthy donors (dated by TCRdb to 2017 to 2019). To prepare the library, the immunoSEQ multiplex PCR assay was applied. For the multiplex PCR, a mixture combining 60 forward primers for TCR Vbeta segments and 13 reverse primers for TCR Jbeta segments was used. The table comes from immuneACCESS by way of TCRdb, which keeps in-frame sequences with V and J called. Part of the clones is missing from these tables; in studies checked, under half for an unresolved V gene and the rest for unknown reasons. This sample has 190,000 or so clones in its table, and 79% of those were observed once. The ten largest make up more than 0.35% of the sample. The material sequenced was PBMCs. The receptors were gathered from a male donor in good health and CMV-seropositive.

This chain joins TRBV4-2 and TRBJ2-7; D unresolved. The CDR3 extends over 15 amino acids. Germline V gives CDR1 LGHNA, CDR2 YNFKEQ. The germline V and J ends were trimmed by 0 bases and 6 bases, with 15 bases remaining between them. Here the CDR3 DNA reads TGTGCCAGCAGCCAAGATCCAGAGGCGGTGGGCGAGCAGTACTTC. Amino acid sequence: CASSQDPEAVGEQYF.

The DNA of the CDR3 is TGTGCCAGTAGTATCGAAGGACTAGCGCGGCCTAGCACAGATACGCAGTATTTT. Translation: CASSIEGLARPSTDTQYF. The chain employs TRBV19 and TRBJ2-3, with 9 bases identical to TRBD2. Germline CDR1 reads LNHDA; CDR2 reads SQIVND (reference sequence). The CDR3 runs to 18 residues. J was trimmed by 0 bases and V by 3 bases; bases with no gene match: 10. The full variable domain, completed using reference TRBV19 and TRBJ2-3, is DGGITQSPKYLFRKEGQNVTLSCEQNLNHDAMYWYRQDPGQGLRLIYYSQIVNDFQKGDIAEGYSVSREKKESFPLTVTSAQKNPTAFYLCASSIEGLARPSTDTQYFGPGTRLTVL.

This chain joins TRBV9 and TRBJ1-1, with D maybe TRBD1 (6 bases). The CDR3 is 15 residues long. Germline loops: CDR1 SGDLS, CDR2 YYNGEE. V lost 3 bases and J 5 bases, leaving 17 bases between the germline ends. As DNA, the CDR3 is TGTGCCAGCAGCGGAAAGGGGGGGGTCGGAACTGAAGCTTTCTTT. This codes for CASSGKGGVGTEAFF.

The CDR3 nucleotides are TGCGCCAGCAGCTTACAGGGGGCCGGGGAGCTGTTTTTT. Protein sequence: CASSLQGAGELFF. The chain recombines TRBV5-1 with TRBJ2-2; 8 bases align to TRBD1. Germline trimming cut 2 bases from V and 6 bases from J; bases unmatched to any gene: 0. From germline, CDR1 is SGHRS and CDR2 YFSETQ. The CDR3 length is 13 residues.

In DNA form, the CDR3 reads TGTGCCAGCAGCCCTATAGCGGGAACCCAAGAGACCCAGTACTTC. Encoded protein: CASSPIAGTQETQYF. The gene calls are TRBV7-3 and TRBJ2-5; TRBD2 matches 8 bases. The CDR3 length is 15 residues. Germline V gene data show CDR1 as SGHTA and CDR2 as FQGTGA. J gave up 1 base and V 5 bases, and 6 bases lay outside the gene matches.

The rearrangement links TRBV6-5 to TRBJ1-3, with 10 nucleotides matching TRBD1. The CDR3 runs 14 residues. Per the germline V gene, CDR1 is MNHEY and CDR2 is SVGAGI. V was clipped by 5 bases and J by 5 bases; unmatched bases: 3. The CDR3: CASSLDRGRNTIYF. In DNA form, the CDR3 reads TGTGCCAGCAGTCTTGACAGGGGGCGAAACACCATATATTTT.

The J gene is TRBJ2-7, the V gene TRBV5-6; 9 positions match TRBD1. Germline V CDR1 and CDR2: SGHDT, YYEEEE. V was clipped by 1 base and J by 3 bases; unmatched bases: 5. This CDR3 has 15 amino acids. This CDR3 reads CASSLYSGQGYEQYF. DNA for the CDR3: TGTGCCAGCAGCTTGTACTCGGGACAGGGCTACGAGCAGTACTTC.

The rearrangement joins TRBV5-6 to TRBJ1-4, with a tentative D call TRBD1 (5 bases). Germline V gene sequence: CDR1 SGHDT, CDR2 YYEEEE. This CDR3 region has 18 residues. V was shortened by 2 bases and J by 3 bases, with 20 bases between the two germline ends. The DNA for the CDR3 is TGTGCCAGCAGCTTTTCGGGGCTGCCCGGGGGAGCTAATGAAAAACTGTTTTTT. Amino acids: CASSFSGLPGGANEKLFF.

V usage is TRBV23-1 and J usage is TRBJ2-5, with 7 bases identical to TRBD2. TRBV23-1 is an open reading frame, and its role is uncertain. CDR3 length: 18 residues. Trimming took 4 bases from V and 5 from J; bases not matched to a gene: 19. The CDR3 is CASSRQSGAKTLRETQYF. The CDR3 DNA sequence: TGCGCCAGCAGTCGCCAAAGCGGGGCCAAGACGCTTAGGGAGACCCAGTACTTC.

In this sample, this clone turned up once. The gene calls are TRBV7-9 and TRBJ2-7, with 7 bases aligning to TRBD2. This CDR3 comprises 12 residues. V shed 6 bases and J 4 bases; nucleotides not matched to a gene: 3. Germline loops: CDR1 SEHNR, CDR2 FQNEAQ (reference sequence). The CDR3 nucleotides read TGTGCCAGCAGGGGGGGAGGGTACGAGCAGTACTTC. Protein product: CASRGGGYEQYF.

A word on this clone: An end of the junction does not agree with germline; a read error may underlie this. V gene TRBV28 combines with J gene TRBJ1-5; D might be TRBD1 (6 bases). Germline V CDR1 and CDR2: MDHEN, SYDVKM. This CDR3 spans 12 amino acids. This CDR3 reads CATGIGNQPQHF. CDR3 nucleotides: TGCGCAACAGGGATCGGCAATCAGCCCCAGCATTTT.

The CDR3 DNA reads as TGTGCCAGCAGCCAGAGGCGGCCTAGCGGGATCGGTGAGCAGTTCTTC. Amino acids: CASSQRRPSGIGEQFF. The chain joins TRBV7-2 to TRBJ2-1, with 9 bases that match TRBD2. The length of the CDR3 is 16 residues. Germline V lookup: CDR1 SGHTA, CDR2 FQGNSA. V dropped 5 bases and J dropped 9; count of bases not matched to a gene: 14.

The genes are TRBV11-2 and TRBJ2-1, with TRBD2 matching 11 bases. The V gene end was trimmed by 0 bases and the J gene end by 4 bases; junction bases not matched to a gene: 14. This CDR3 is built from 20 residues. Germline CDR1 reads SGHAT; CDR2 reads FQNNGV. The CDR3 bases are TGTGCCAGCAGCTTAGATCTTTGGATTAGCGGGAGGGCAGGGTACAATGAGCAGTTCTTC. This translates into CASSLDLWISGRAGYNEQFF. The entire variable domain, with the rest obtained from reference TRBV11-2 and TRBJ2-1, is as follows: EAGVAQSPRYKIIEKRQSVAFWCNPISGHATLYWYQQILGQGPKLLIQFQNNGVVDDSQLPKDRFSAERLKGVDSTLKIQPAKLEDSAVYLCASSLDLWISGRAGYNEQFFGPGTRLTVL.

The V call is TRBV7-9, the J call TRBJ2-5; TRBD2 agrees at 14 bases. This CDR3 spans 16 amino acids. Looked up from germline, CDR1 is SEHNR and CDR2 is FQNEAQ (reference sequence). Losses at the gene ends were 4 bases for V and 2 bases for J; bases not matched to a gene: 3. CDR3 in DNA: TGTGCCAGCAGCTACAGGACTAGCGGGGGGCAAGAGACCCAGTACTTC. Translation: CASSYRTSGGQETQYF. The whole variable domain, filled in from reference TRBV7-9 and TRBJ2-5, reads DTGVSQNPRHKITKRGQNVTFRCDPISEHNRLYWYRQTLGQGPEFLTYFQNEAQLEKSRLLSDRFSAERPKGSFSTLEIQRTEQGDSAMYLCASSYRTSGGQETQYFGPGTRLLVL.

The chain links TRBV28 to TRBJ1-2; 7 nucleotides agree with TRBD1. CDR3 length equals 14 residues. The germline V gene has CDR1 MDHEN and CDR2 SYDVKM. V dropped 5 bases and J dropped 13; count of bases not matched to a gene: 16. DNA of the CDR3: TGTGCCAGCAGTCCCAGGACAGGCCTCTCTGGTCCCACCTTC. Protein sequence: CASSPRTGLSGPTF.

The genes are TRBV7-2 and TRBJ1-4; maybe TRBD1 (5 bases). The germline V and J ends were trimmed by 4 bases and 13 bases, with 13 bases remaining between them. The length of the CDR3 is 12 residues. The germline gives CDR1 SGHTA, CDR2 FQGNSA. This chain's CDR3 is CASSYQGGPLFF. The CDR3 region has the DNA TGTGCCAGCAGCTACCAGGGAGGACCACTGTTTTTT.

This clone was detected a few times. The V call is TRBV7-2, the J call TRBJ2-7; 8 bases map to TRBD1. The germline V gene has CDR1 SGHTA and CDR2 FQGNSA. With 2 bases clipped from V and 2 bases from J, the junction kept 11 bases outside the gene matches. The CDR3 extends over 17 amino acids. In nucleotides, the CDR3 is TGTGCCAGCAGCTTATTTTCCCTGGGACAGGTAACCTACGAGCAGTACTTC. Translating gives CASSLFSLGQVTYEQYF.

This chain links TRBV30 with TRBJ1-4; D not resolved. Trimming removed 3 bases from V and 7 bases from J, with 9 bases in between. There are 12 residues in the CDR3. Germline V CDR1 and CDR2: GTSNPN, SVGIG (reference sequence). The CDR3 is CAWRQLGEKLFF. The CDR3 DNA follows: TGTGCCTGGAGACAGTTGGGTGAAAAACTGTTTTTT.

The CDR3 loop is CASSPRDRNTEAFF. In DNA form, the CDR3 reads TGTGCCAGCAGCCCCCGGGACAGAAACACTGAAGCTTTCTTT. V gene TRBV11-3 combines with J gene TRBJ1-1, with 7 bases that match TRBD1. J lost 2 bases, V lost 5 bases, and 5 bases had no gene match. The germline CDR1 and CDR2 sequences are SGHNT and YENEEA. The CDR3 runs 14 residues.

This chain connects TRBV4-2 to TRBJ2-7; 12 nucleotides agree with TRBD2. Per germline, CDR1 LGHNA and CDR2 YNFKEQ. J was trimmed by 3 bases and V by 0 bases; bases with no gene match: 3. The CDR3 extends over 16 amino acids. The CDR3 DNA follows: TGTGCCAGCAGCCAAGATCTAGCGGGAGGGTACTACGAGCAGTACTTC. It specifies CASSQDLAGGYYEQYF.

This chain joins TRBV27 and TRBJ2-1, with TRBD2 identical over 15 bases. V was pared by 10 bases and J by 4 bases, with 11 bases of the junction left unmatched. The CDR3 consists of 17 residues. CDR1 is MNHEY, CDR2 SMNVEV, per germline (reference sequence). The CDR3, as DNA: TGTGCCAACAGCCGGACTAGCGGGGGGGCCGGGTACAATGAGCAGTTCTTC. Encoded protein: CANSRTSGGAGYNEQFF.

This clone was observed a single time. The V and J genes are TRBV19 and TRBJ1-2, with 9 bases lining up with TRBD1. V lost 5 bases, J lost 7 bases, and 2 bases stayed unmatched. Germline V gene sequence: CDR1 LNHDA, CDR2 SQIVND (reference sequence). The CDR3 is made up of 12 amino acids. Here the CDR3 DNA reads TGTGCCAGTAGTCCACAGGGGGCTGGCTACACCTTC. As protein: CASSPQGAGYTF.

This sequence joins TRBV19 and TRBJ1-1; perhaps TRBD1 as D (5 bases). The CDR3 extends over 15 amino acids. The ends were cut back, 5 bases at V and 4 bases at J, with 17 bases in the middle. Germline values: CDR1 LNHDA, CDR2 SQIVND (reference sequence). CDR3 in DNA: TGTGCCAGTAGTCGACCCGGGACTAGAAGCACTGAAGCTTTCTTT. Its translation: CASSRPGTRSTEAFF.

This clone occurred once. V is TRBV9 and J is TRBJ2-7, with 9 bases matching TRBD1. V was pared by 3 bases and J by 4 bases, with 5 bases of the junction left unmatched. This CDR3 is built from 14 residues. In germline, CDR1 is SGDLS, CDR2 YYNGEE. The CDR3 DNA follows: TGTGCCAGCAGCGACCTAGGACAGGGGTACGAGCAGTACTTC. Translated: CASSDLGQGYEQYF.

V usage is TRBV15 and J usage is TRBJ1-5, with 8 bases that match TRBD1. CDR3 length: 16 residues. V was clipped by 3 bases and J by 2 bases; unmatched bases: 6. From germline, CDR1 is LNHNV and CDR2 YYDKDF (reference sequence). The CDR3 sequence is CATSRTGTGGNQPQHF. The CDR3, as DNA: TGTGCCACCAGCAGGACCGGGACAGGAGGCAATCAGCCCCAGCATTTT.